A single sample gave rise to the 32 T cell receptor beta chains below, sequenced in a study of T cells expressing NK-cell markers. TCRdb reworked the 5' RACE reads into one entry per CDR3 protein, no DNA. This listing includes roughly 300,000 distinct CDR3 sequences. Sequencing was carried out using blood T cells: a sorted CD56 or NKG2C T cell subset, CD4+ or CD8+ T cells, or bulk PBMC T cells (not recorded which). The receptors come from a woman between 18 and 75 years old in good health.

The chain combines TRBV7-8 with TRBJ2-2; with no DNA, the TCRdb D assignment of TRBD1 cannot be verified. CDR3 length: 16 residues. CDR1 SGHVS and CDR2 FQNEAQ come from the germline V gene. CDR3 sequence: CASSLHWGTGDGELFF.

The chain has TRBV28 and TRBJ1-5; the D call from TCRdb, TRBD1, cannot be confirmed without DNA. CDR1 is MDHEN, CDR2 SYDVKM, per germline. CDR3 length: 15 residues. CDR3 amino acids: CASSPNPTGPQPQHF.

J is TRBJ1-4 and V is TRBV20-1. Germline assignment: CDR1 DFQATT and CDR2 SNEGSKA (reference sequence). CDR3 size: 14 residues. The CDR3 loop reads CSAMTSAVREKLFF.

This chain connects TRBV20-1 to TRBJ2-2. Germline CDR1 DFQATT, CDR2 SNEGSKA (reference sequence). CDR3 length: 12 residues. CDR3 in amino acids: CSAITNTGELFF.

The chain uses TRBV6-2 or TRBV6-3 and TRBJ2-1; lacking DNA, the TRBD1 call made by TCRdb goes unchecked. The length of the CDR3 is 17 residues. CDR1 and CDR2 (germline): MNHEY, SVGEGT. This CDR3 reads CASSFFQGGGPNNEQFF.

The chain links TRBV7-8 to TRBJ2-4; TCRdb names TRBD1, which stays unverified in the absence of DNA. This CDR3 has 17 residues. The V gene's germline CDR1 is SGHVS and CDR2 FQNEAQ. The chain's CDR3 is CASSVRSYRQGENIQYF.

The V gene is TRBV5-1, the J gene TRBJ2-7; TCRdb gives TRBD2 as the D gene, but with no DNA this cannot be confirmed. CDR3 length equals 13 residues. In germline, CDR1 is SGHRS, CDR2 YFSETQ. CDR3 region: CASSLELAYEQYF.

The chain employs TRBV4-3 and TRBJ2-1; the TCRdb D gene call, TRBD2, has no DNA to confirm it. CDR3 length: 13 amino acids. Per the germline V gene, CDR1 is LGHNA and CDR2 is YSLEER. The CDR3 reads CASSRGLPNEQFF.

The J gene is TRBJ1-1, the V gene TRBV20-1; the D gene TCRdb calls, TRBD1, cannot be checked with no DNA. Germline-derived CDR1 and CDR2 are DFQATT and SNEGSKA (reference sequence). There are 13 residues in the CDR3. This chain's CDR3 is CSALGQGGPEAFF.

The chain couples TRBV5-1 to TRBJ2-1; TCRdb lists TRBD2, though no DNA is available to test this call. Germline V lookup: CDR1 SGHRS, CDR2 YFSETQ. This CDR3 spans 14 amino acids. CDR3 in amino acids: CASSLALASNEQFF. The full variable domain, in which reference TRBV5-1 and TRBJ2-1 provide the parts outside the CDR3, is KAGVTQTPRYLIKTRGQQVTLSCSPISGHRSVSWYQQTPGQGLQFLFEYFSETQRNKGNFPGRFSGRQFSNSRSEMNVSTLELGDSALYLCASSLALASNEQFFGPGTRLTVL.

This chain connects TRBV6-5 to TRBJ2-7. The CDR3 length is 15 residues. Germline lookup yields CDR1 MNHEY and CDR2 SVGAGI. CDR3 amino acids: CASSYLVTTAYEQYF.

This chain's CDR3 is CSASTVAIDEQFF. This rearrangement joins TRBV20-1 to TRBJ2-1; TCRdb returns TRBD2, unconfirmable since there is no DNA. The CDR3 is made up of 13 amino acids. The germline gives CDR1 DFQATT, CDR2 SNEGSKA (reference sequence).

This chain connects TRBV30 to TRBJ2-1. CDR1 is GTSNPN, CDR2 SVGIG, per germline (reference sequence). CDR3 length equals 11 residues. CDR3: CAWSRLDEQFF. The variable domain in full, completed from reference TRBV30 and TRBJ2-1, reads SQTIHQWPATLVQPVGSPLSLECTVEGTSNPNLYWYRQAAGRGLQLLFYSVGIGQISSEVPQNLSASRPQDRQFILSSKKLLLSDSGFYLCAWSRLDEQFFGPGTRLTVL.

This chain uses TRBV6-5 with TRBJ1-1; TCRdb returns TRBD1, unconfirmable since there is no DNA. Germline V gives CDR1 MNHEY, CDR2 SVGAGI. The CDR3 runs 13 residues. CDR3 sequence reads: CASSYGQVTEAFF.

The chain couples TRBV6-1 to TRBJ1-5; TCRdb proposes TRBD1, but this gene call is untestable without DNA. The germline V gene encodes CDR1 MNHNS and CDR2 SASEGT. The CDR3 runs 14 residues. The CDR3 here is CATAKGGRNQPQHF.

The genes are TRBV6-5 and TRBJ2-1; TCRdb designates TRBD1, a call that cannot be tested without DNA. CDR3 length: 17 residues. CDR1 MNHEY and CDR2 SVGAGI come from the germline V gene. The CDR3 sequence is CASSYGRGGTSYNEQFF.

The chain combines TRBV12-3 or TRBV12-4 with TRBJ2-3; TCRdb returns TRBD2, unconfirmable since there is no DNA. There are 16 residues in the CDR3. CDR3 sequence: CASSSFRLAGTDTQYF.

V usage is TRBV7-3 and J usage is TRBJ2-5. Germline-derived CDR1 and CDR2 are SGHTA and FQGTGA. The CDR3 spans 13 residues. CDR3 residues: CASSQRLQETQYF.

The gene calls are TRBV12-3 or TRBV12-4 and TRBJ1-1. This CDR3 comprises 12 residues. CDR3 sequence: CASSPWAPEAFF.

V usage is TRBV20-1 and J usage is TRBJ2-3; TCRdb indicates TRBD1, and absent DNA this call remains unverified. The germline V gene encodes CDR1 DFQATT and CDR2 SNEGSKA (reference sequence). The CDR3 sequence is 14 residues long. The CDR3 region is CSASTGGDTDTQYF.

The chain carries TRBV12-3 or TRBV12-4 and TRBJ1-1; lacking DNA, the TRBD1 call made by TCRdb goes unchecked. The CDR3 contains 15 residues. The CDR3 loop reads CASRRVQGAVTEAFF.

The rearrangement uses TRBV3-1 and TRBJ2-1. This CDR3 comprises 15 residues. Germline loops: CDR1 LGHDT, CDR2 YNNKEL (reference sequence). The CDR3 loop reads CASSQGPGSYNEQFF.

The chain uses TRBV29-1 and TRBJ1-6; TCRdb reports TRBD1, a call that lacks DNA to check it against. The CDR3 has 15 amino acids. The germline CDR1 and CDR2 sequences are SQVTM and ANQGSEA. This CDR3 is CSVDGGGGIGSPLHF. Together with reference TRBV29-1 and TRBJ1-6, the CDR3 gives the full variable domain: SAVISQKPSRDICQRGTSLTIQCQVDSQVTMMFWYRQQPGQSLTLIATANQGSEATYESGFVIDKFPISRPNLTFSTLTVSNMSPEDSSIYLCSVDGGGGIGSPLHFGNGTRLTVT.

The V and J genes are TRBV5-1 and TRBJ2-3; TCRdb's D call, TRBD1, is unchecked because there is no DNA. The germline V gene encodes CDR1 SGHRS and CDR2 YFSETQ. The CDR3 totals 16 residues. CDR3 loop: CASSSYRDRGPDTQYF.

This chain's CDR3 is CASSESSGRGTGELFF. This sequence joins TRBV5-4 and TRBJ2-2; TCRdb's D call of TRBD2 is untestable without DNA. The CDR3 loop spans 16 amino acids. Germline V gene lookup returns CDR1 SGHNT and CDR2 YYREEE (reference sequence).

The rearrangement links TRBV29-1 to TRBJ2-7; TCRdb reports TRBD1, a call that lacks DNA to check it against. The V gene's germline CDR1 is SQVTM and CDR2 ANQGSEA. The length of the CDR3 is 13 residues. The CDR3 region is CSVEDGRGYEQYF.

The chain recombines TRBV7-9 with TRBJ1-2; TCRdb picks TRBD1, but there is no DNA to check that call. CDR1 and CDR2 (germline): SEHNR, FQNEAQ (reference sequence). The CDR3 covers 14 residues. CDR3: CASSFGSGNYGYTF.

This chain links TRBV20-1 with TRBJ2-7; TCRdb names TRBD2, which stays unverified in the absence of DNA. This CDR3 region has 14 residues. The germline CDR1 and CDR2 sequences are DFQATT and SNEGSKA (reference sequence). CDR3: CSARGTSGSYEQYF.

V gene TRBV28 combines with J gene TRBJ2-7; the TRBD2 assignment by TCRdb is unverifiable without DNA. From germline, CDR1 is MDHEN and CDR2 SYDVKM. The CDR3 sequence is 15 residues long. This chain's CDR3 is CASSSAGLSPGEQYF.

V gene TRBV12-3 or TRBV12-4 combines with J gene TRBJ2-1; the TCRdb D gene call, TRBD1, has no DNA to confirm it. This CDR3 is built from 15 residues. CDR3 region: CASSFRDRVDNEQFF.

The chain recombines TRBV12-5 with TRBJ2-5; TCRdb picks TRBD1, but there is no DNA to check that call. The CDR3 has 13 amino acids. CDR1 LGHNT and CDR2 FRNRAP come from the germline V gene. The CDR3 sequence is CARGQGVEETQYF.

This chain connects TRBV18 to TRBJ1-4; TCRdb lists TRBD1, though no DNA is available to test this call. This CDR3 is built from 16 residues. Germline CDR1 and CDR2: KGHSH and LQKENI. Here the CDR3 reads CASSKGRGATNEKLFF.